This T cell receptor beta chain was identified during a study of T cells in women clearing cervical HPV infection. MY09/MY11 PCR detected cervical HPV DNA; dot-blot assigned genotypes. The repertoire was sequenced with immunoSEQ multiplex PCR; TCRdb's copy has only in-frame clones and lacks some. The sample holds over 45,000 clones. Study-wide results and caveats: TRBV6-7 relative abundance averaged approximately 0.1% in cases and under 0.2% in controls. Repertoire richness, not evenness, was significantly elevated in CIN3+ cases versus controls.

With regard to this clone: Its specificity is unknown. The sequence runs out 3 residues before the end of the CDR3; the remainder is reconstructed from the germline J gene.

V was pared by 6 bases and J by 4 bases, with 5 bases of the junction left unmatched. The CDR3 extends over 15 amino acids. Germline CDR1 MGHDK, CDR2 SYGVNS. The rearrangement joins TRBV25-1 to TRBJ2-2; TRBD2 agrees at 10 bases. Sequencing was performed on blood buffy coat. The receptor was derived from a woman aged 18 to 75 with a cervical HPV16 infection that either progressed to CIN3+ or cleared (not recorded which). The CDR3 bases that were read are TGTGCCAGCAGATCCGGGACTAGCGCCACCGGGGAG. Its protein product is CASRSGTSATGE. The complete CDR3 reads CASRSGTSATGELFF.